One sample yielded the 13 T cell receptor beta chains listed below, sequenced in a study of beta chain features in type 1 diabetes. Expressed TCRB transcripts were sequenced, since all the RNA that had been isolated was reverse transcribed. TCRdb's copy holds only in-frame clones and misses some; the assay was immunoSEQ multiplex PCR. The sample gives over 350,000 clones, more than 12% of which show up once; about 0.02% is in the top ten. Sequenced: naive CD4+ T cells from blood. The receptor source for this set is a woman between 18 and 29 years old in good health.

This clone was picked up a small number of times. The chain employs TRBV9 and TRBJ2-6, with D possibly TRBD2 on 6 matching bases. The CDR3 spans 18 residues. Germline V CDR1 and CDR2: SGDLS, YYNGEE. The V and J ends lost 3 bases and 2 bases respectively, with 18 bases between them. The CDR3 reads CASSGEVGGSAGANVLTF. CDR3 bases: TGTGCCAGCAGCGGGGAAGTTGGGGGGTCGGCTGGGGCCAACGTCCTGACTTTC. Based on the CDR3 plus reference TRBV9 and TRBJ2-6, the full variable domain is DSGVTQTPKHLITATGQRVTLRCSPRSGDLSVYWYQQSLDQGLQFLIQYYNGEERAKGNILERFSAQQFPDLHSELNLSSLELGDSALYFCASSGEVGGSAGANVLTFGAGSRLTVL.

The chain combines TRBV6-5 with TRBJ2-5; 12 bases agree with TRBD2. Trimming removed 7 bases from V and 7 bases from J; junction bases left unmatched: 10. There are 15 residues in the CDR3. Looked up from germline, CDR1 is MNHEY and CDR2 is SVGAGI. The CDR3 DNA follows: TGTGCCAGCACTGGACCAGCTAGCGGGAGGGGGACCCAGTACTTC. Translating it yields CASTGPASGRGTQYF.

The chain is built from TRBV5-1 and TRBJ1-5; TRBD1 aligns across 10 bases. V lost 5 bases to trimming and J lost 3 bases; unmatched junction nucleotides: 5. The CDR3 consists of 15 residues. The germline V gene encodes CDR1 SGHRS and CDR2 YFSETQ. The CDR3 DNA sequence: TGCGCCAGCAGACCCGGGACAGGGGCCAATCAGCCCCAGCATTTT. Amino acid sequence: CASRPGTGANQPQHF.

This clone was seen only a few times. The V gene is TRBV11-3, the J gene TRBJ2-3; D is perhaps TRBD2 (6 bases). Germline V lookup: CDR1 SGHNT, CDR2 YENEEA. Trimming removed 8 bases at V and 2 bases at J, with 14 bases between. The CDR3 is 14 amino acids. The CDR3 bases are TGTGCCAGCGCCTTGGGGGGAGCCACAGATACGCAGTATTTT. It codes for CASALGGATDTQYF.

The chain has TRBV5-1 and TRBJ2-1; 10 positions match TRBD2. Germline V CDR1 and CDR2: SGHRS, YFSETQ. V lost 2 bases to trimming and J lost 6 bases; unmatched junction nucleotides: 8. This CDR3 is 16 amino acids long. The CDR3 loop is CASSLLAGRARNEQFF. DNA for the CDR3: TGCGCCAGCAGCTTACTAGCGGGGAGAGCTCGCAATGAGCAGTTCTTC.

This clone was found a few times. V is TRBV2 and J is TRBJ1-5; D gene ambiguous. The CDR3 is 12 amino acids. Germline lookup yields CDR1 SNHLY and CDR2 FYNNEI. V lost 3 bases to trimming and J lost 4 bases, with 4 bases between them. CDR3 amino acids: CASSDSNQPQHF. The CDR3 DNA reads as TGTGCCAGCAGTGACAGTAATCAGCCCCAGCATTTT.

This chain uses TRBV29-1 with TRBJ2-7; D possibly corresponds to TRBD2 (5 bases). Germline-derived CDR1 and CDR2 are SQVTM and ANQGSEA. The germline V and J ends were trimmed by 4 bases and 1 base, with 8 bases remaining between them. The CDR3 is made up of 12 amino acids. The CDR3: CSVGRGSYEQYF. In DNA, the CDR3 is TGCAGCGTTGGGAGAGGGTCCTACGAGCAGTACTTC.

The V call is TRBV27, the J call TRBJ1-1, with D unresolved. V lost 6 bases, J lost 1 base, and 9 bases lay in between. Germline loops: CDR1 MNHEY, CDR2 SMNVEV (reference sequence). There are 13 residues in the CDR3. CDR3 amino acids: CASSLTGNTEAFF. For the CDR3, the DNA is TGTGCCAGCAGCCTGACGGGGAACACTGAAGCTTTCTTT.

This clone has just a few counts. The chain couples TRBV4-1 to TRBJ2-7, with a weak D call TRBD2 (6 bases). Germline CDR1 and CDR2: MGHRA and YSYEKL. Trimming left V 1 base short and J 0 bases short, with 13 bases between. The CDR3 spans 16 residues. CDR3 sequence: CASSQVLKRVSYEQYF. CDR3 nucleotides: TGCGCCAGCAGCCAAGTTTTGAAGCGGGTCTCCTACGAGCAGTACTTC.

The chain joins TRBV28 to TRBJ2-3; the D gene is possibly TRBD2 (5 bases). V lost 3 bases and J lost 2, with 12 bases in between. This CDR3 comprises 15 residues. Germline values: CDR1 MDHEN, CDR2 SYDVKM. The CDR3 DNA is TGTGCCAGCAGTTTCCCCGGACTTCCCACAGATACGCAGTATTTT. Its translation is CASSFPGLPTDTQYF.

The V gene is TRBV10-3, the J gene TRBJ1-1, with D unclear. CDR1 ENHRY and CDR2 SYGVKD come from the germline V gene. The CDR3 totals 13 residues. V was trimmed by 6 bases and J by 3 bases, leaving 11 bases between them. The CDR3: CAIRANEDTEAFF. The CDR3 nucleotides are TGTGCCATCAGGGCAAATGAGGACACTGAAGCTTTCTTT.

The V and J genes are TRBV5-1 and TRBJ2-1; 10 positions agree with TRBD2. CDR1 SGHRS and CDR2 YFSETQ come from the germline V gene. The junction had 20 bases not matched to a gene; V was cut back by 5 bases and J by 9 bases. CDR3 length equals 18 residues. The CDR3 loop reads CASRVRLAGVVREGEQFF. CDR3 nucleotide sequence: TGCGCCAGCAGGGTACGGCTAGCGGGAGTTGTTAGGGAGGGTGAGCAGTTCTTC.

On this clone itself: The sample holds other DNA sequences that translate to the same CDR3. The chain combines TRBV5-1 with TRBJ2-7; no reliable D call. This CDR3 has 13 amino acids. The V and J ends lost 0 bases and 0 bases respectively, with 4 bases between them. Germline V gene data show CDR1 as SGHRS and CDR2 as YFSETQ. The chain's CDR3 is CASSLDGSYEQYF. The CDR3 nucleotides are TGCGCCAGCAGCTTGGACGGCTCCTACGAGCAGTACTTC.